These 8 T cell receptor beta chains came from one sample sequenced in a study of T-cell memory formation after mild COVID-19. MiXCR was run by TCRdb on the 5' RACE reads, yielding one entry per CDR3 protein. The sample includes fewer than 250,000 distinct CDR3 sequences, around 30% of them seen just once. The sequenced sample consisted of PBMCs or a T cell subset sorted from them (not recorded which). The receptors stem from an adult woman who had mild COVID-19 (a few samples of this study predate the infection). Cell type and time point are not known.

This clonotype was picked up a small number of times. The chain carries TRBV24-1 and TRBJ2-3, with D possibly TRBD2 on 5 matching bases. This CDR3 comprises 15 residues. The V end lost 7 bases, the J end lost 3 bases, and 16 bases lay between the germline ends. In germline, CDR1 is KGHDR, CDR2 SFDVKD. The CDR3 sequence is CATRSTREATDTQYF. The CDR3 bases are TGTGCCACCAGGTCAACGAGGGAAGCAACAGATACGCAGTATTTT.

This chain uses TRBV3-1 with TRBJ1-1; weak D call: TRBD1 (6 bases). Trimming removed 3 bases at V and 8 bases at J, with 19 bases between. This CDR3 has 15 residues. The germline gives CDR1 LGHDT, CDR2 YNNKEL (reference sequence). As DNA, the CDR3 is TGTGCCAGCAGCCAGTTTGCGTCGGGACACCCAGAAGCTTTCTTT. Amino acid sequence: CASSQFASGHPEAFF.

The table lists this clonotype with a few counts. V gene TRBV5-1 combines with J gene TRBJ2-1; D is unclear. Germline CDR1 SGHRS, CDR2 YFSETQ. This CDR3 comprises 15 residues. V lost 0 bases to trimming and J lost 0 bases, with 7 bases between them. The CDR3 loop reads CASSLAESSYNEQFF. CDR3 sequence (DNA): TGCGCCAGCAGCTTGGCGGAAAGCTCCTACAATGAGCAGTTCTTC.

This clonotype has just a few counts. V usage is TRBV20-1 and J usage is TRBJ2-3, with TRBD1 identical over 8 bases. The CDR3 runs 15 residues. The V gene end was trimmed by 7 bases and the J gene end by 1 base; junction bases not matched to a gene: 10. The germline V gene has CDR1 DFQATT and CDR2 SNEGSKA (reference sequence). CDR3 in amino acids: CSVLSGTGGTDTQYF. CDR3 in DNA: TGCAGTGTTCTTTCCGGGACAGGCGGCACAGATACGCAGTATTTT.

The V gene is TRBV15, the J gene TRBJ2-1, with D perhaps TRBD2 (6 bases). Per the germline V gene, CDR1 is LNHNV and CDR2 is YYDKDF (reference sequence). This CDR3 contains 14 residues. The V and J ends lost 6 bases and 2 bases respectively, with 11 bases between them. CDR3 sequence reads: CATRRDQTYNEQFF. For the CDR3, the DNA is TGTGCCACCAGGCGGGACCAAACCTACAATGAGCAGTTCTTC.

The chain joins TRBV20-1 to TRBJ1-5; D gene uncertain. V lost 4 bases and J 5 bases, leaving 18 bases between the germline ends. Germline loops: CDR1 DFQATT, CDR2 SNEGSKA (reference sequence). CDR3 length: 15 residues. The CDR3 coding sequence is TGCAGTGCTAAGCCTGACGGGAGTGAGGATCAGCCCCAGCATTTT. The encoded protein is CSAKPDGSEDQPQHF.

The CDR3: CASSSWDSNEKLFF. The CDR3 DNA sequence: TGTGCCAGCAGCTCTTGGGACAGCAATGAAAAACTGTTTTTT. The chain uses TRBV7-6 and TRBJ1-4; the match to TRBD1 covers 7 bases. Germline loops: CDR1 SGHVS, CDR2 FNYEAQ. The CDR3 has 14 residues. The J segment lost 5 bases and the V segment lost 4 bases, leaving 4 bases of the junction unmatched.

The rearrangement joins TRBV12-3 or TRBV12-4 to TRBJ2-1, with D uncertain. V was cut by 5 bases and J by 2 bases, with 13 bases left in between. The length of the CDR3 is 15 residues. CDR3 bases: TGTGCCAGCAGTGACTCAGGCTATCCCTACAATGAGCAGTTCTTC. This translates into CASSDSGYPYNEQFF.